The source of this TCR beta chain is a study of blood T cell repertoires in COVID-19. Study-level information: Sites across the United States, Italy and Spain contributed samples from acute and convalescent COVID-19. Sample material is recorded as cDNA or gDNA derived from T cells, B-cell-depleted T cells, or PBMCs.

The CDR3 is made up of 12 amino acids. The germline CDR1 and CDR2 sequences are SGHNT and YYREEE (reference sequence). Trimming shortened V by 4 bases and J by 6 bases, and 9 bases separated the two germline ends. As originally analysed: Estimates of nucleated cell counts were drawn from the amplification of reference gene primers. Sequencing was performed with immunoSEQ multiplex PCR; in TCRdb, only in-frame clones are kept and a portion is missing. Clone size and V and J calls were adopted from that table, with D and trimming inferred from the DNA. Of around 130,000 clones listed, roughly 86% are singletons.

The chain recombines TRBV5-4 with TRBJ2-3; D uncertain. This receptor was obtained from a woman between 45 and 60 years old who had recovered from COVID-19. Material for sequencing was peripheral blood. This CDR3 reads CASSLPRDTQYF. The DNA of the CDR3 is TGTGCCAGCAGCCTACCACGCGATACGCAGTATTTT.